What follows are 10 T cell receptor beta chains derived from one specimen sequenced in a study of blood T cells in healthy people across ages. Then a second PCR, running roughly 7 to 11 cycles, was carried out with a sample-barcoded 5' primer and a J-beta primer mix. TCRdb re-called the 5' RACE reads through MiXCR, storing one row per CDR3 protein. The sample carries over 300,000 distinct CDR3 sequences, 45% to 60% recorded once. Sequenced material: blood. The source is a man aged 55 to 70 in good health.

This clonotype was recorded at least ten times. V is TRBV6-2 or TRBV6-3 and J is TRBJ2-3; no clear D. The length of the CDR3 is 15 residues. CDR1 is MNHEY and CDR2 is SVGEGT in the germline V gene. With 2 bases removed from V and 2 bases from J, the gap between germline ends came to 11 bases. The CDR3 loop is CASSYHQDSTDTQYF. CDR3 coding DNA: TGTGCCAGCAGTTACCACCAGGATTCCACAGATACGCAGTATTTT.

This clonotype was recorded a few times. The chain has TRBV10-2 and TRBJ2-4; D is perhaps TRBD2 (5 bases). Matching the DNA end better, TRBJ2-7 makes the J call doubtful. Looked up from germline, CDR1 is WSHSY and CDR2 is SAAADI. The CDR3 loop spans 14 amino acids. The CDR3 sequence: CASSEWAGSYEQYF. The CDR3 region has the DNA TGCGCCAGCAGTGAATGGGCGGGCTCCTACGAGCAGTACTTC.

This chain connects TRBV20-1 to TRBJ2-1; D might be TRBD2 (5 bases). Germline-derived CDR1 and CDR2 are DFQATT and SNEGSKA (reference sequence). Trimming stripped 3 bases from V and 8 bases from J, with 17 bases between. The CDR3 is made up of 14 amino acids. The CDR3 region is CSASGKLVGHEQFF. The DNA for the CDR3 is TGCAGTGCTAGCGGGAAACTCGTCGGGCATGAGCAGTTCTTC.

The table lists this clonotype with a few counts. V and J are TRBV5-1 and TRBJ1-2, with 10 bases matching TRBD1. Germline V gives CDR1 SGHRS, CDR2 YFSETQ. The trim removed 3 bases at V and 5 bases at J, leaving 4 bases unmatched. The CDR3 is 14 amino acids. In DNA form, the CDR3 reads TGCGCCAGCAGCTCCGGGACAGGGGATTATGGCTACACCTTC. This sequence encodes CASSSGTGDYGYTF.

This clonotype was recorded once. The gene calls are TRBV2 and TRBJ2-3, with a possible D match to TRBD2 (6 bases). The germline CDR1 and CDR2 sequences are SNHLY and FYNNEI. This CDR3 is built from 15 residues. V was clipped by 5 bases and J by 4 bases, with 16 bases between them. In DNA, the CDR3 is TGTGCCAGCAGTTGGTTACTACTAGCAGCAGATACGCAGTATTTT. This codes for CASSWLLLAADTQYF.

The sample holds one count of this clonotype. The chain combines TRBV19 with TRBJ1-5; 8 bases line up with TRBD1. Germline CDR1 and CDR2: LNHDA and SQIVND (reference sequence). The CDR3 consists of 14 residues. V was pared by 7 bases and J by 2 bases, with 4 bases of the junction left unmatched. CDR3 sequence (DNA): TGTGCCAGTAACAGGGGGGAGGGCAATCAGCCCCAGCATTTT. Protein product: CASNRGEGNQPQHF.

Only a few counts were recorded for this clonotype. This chain links TRBV7-9 with TRBJ2-7; D uncertain. Germline V gene data show CDR1 as SEHNR and CDR2 as FQNEAQ (reference sequence). The germline V and J ends were trimmed by 1 base and 0 bases, with 10 bases remaining between them. CDR3 length: 15 residues. This CDR3 reads CASSLVASSSYEQYF. For the CDR3, the DNA is TGTGCCAGCAGCTTAGTTGCCAGTTCCTCCTACGAGCAGTACTTC.

The V gene is TRBV20-1, the J gene TRBJ2-5; D perhaps matches TRBD1 (6 bases). Gene TRBJ2-7 matches the end of the DNA better, so the J call may be wrong. The CDR3 consists of 16 residues. The germline V gene has CDR1 DFQATT and CDR2 SNEGSKA (reference sequence). CDR3 loop: CSASPLSGTTTYEQYF. The CDR3 nucleotides are TGCAGTGCTAGTCCCCTATCCGGGACAACGACCTACGAGCAGTACTTC.

The chain is built from TRBV2 and TRBJ2-1; 7 bases match TRBD1. Germline CDR1 is SNHLY and CDR2 is FYNNEI. The CDR3 is 13 amino acids. Trimming at V came to 4 bases and at J to 6 bases, leaving 3 bases not matched to a gene. CDR3 protein: CASSVWDSNEQFF. The DNA of the CDR3 is TGTGCCAGCAGTGTATGGGACAGCAATGAGCAGTTCTTC. Combining the CDR3 with reference TRBV2 and TRBJ2-1 gives the whole variable domain EPEVTQTPSHQVTQMGQEVILRCVPISNHLYFYWYRQILGQKVEFLVSFYNNEISEKSEIFDDQFSVERPDGSNFTLKIRSTKLEDSAMYFCASSVWDSNEQFFGPGTRLTVL.

The CDR3 bases are TGTGCCAGCAGCCAAACCGTATCCTATGGCTACACCTTC. Translating it yields CASSQTVSYGYTF. The genes are TRBV14 and TRBJ1-2; no definite D call. Deletions cut 2 bases from V and 4 bases from J, with 8 bases between. Germline V lookup: CDR1 SGHDN, CDR2 FVKESK. This CDR3 comprises 13 residues.